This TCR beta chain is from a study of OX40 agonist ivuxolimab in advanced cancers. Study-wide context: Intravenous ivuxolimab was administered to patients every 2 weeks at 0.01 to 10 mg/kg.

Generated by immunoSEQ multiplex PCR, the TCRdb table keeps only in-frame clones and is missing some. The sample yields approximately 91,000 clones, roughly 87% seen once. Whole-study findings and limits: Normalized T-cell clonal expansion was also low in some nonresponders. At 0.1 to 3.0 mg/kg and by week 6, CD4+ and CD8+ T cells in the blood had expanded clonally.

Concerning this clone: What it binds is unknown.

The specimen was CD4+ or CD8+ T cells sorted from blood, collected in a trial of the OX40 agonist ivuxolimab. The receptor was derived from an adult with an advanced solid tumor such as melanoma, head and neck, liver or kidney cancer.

CDR3 residues: CASSSRAYLMETQYF. Here the CDR3 DNA reads TGTGCCAGCAGCTCCCGGGCCTACCTAATGGAGACCCAGTACTTC. The V and J genes are TRBV7-2 and TRBJ2-5; D not certain. Germline V lookup: CDR1 SGHTA, CDR2 FQGNSA. This CDR3 has 15 amino acids. V shed 4 bases and J shed 5 bases, with 17 bases lying between them.